This T cell receptor (beta chain) was profiled in a study of OX40 agonist ivuxolimab in advanced cancers. Whole-study context: Eligibility rules accepted prior anti-PD-1, anti-PD-L1 or anti-CTLA-4 therapy, and under 45% had some. Regarding the study as a whole: Low clonal expansion, among the lowest seen, marked partial responders at 0.1-3.0 mg/kg. Both CD4+ and CD8+ T cell populations in blood had undergone clonal expansion by week 6 at 0.1 to 3.0 mg/kg.

The germline CDR1 and CDR2 sequences are MDHEN and SYDVKM. Trimming took 2 bases from V and 7 from J, leaving 21 bases between them. The CDR3 extends over 17 amino acids. A word on this clone: Its antigen is not identified.

The protocol was immunoSEQ multiplex PCR, while the TCRdb copy is restricted to in-frame clones and leaves out a portion. The sample lists roughly 19,000 clones; less than 90% were seen once. The origin of this receptor is an adult with an advanced solid tumor such as melanoma, head and neck, liver or kidney cancer. The J gene is TRBJ1-5, the V gene TRBV28, with D maybe TRBD1 (5 bases). The sample consisted of CD4+ or CD8+ T cells sorted from blood, taken in a trial of the OX40 agonist ivuxolimab. This CDR3 reads CASSLGREGPWGQPQHF. The CDR3, as DNA: TGTGCCAGCAGTTTAGGGCGGGAAGGCCCATGGGGGCAGCCCCAGCATTTT.